This T cell receptor (beta chain) was recovered during a study of response to subunit inactivated influenza vaccine. Trimming at V came to 3 bases and at J to 5 bases, leaving 10 bases not matched to a gene. The length of the CDR3 is 17 residues. Germline V gene sequence: CDR1 KGHSH, CDR2 LQKENI. One entry per CDR3 protein, called by TCRdb with MiXCR from the RT-PCR reads. In the table there are about 540,000 distinct CDR3 sequences, around 21% of which are singletons. This sample was also put to use in a study of T cells expressing NK-cell markers. That source reports: The authors generated TCR beta cDNA through 5'RACE template switching with UMIs. In several experiments, sorting was confined to alpha-beta TCR T cells through use of an anti-gamma-delta TCR antibody.

The V and J genes are TRBV18 and TRBJ2-6, with 7 bases aligning to TRBD2. Sequenced material: CD4+ T cells sorted from PBMCs, taken roughly 12 days after vaccination. This clonotype was sampled from a middle-aged man who received an inactivated influenza vaccine. In nucleotides, the CDR3 is TGTGCCAGCTCACCCCGCCCGGGGGGACCTAGGGCCAACGTCCTGACTTTC. Protein product: CASSPRPGGPRANVLTF.